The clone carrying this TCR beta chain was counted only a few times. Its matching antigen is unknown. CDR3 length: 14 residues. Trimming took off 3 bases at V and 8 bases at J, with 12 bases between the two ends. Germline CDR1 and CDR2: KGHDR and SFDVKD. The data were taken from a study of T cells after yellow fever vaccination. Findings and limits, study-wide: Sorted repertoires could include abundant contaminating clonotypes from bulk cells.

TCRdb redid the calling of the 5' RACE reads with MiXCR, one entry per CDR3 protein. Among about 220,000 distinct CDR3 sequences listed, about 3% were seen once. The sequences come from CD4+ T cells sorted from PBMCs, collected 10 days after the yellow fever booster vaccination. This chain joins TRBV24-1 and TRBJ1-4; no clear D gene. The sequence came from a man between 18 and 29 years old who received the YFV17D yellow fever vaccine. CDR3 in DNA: TGTGCCACCAGTGATCTGGGGAGAGAGGAAAAACTGTTTTTT. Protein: CATSDLGREEKLFF.